This T cell receptor (beta chain) is from a study of blood T cells in healthy people across ages. Study-wide results and caveats: Among T cells, TCR beta diversity per million cells dropped roughly linearly as age rose.

Details on this clonotype: Its target is not known. This may arise from a read error, as a much more abundant clone is one base away.

CDR1 and CDR2 from the germline V gene are SGHRS and YFSETQ. This CDR3 is 13 amino acids long. Through a sample-barcoded 5' primer and a J-beta primer mix, a second PCR was run for about 6 to 11 cycles. TCRdb analysed the 5' RACE reads with MiXCR anew, one entry per CDR3 protein. The data show about 670,000 distinct CDR3 sequences, 45% to 60% seen once. V usage is TRBV5-1 and J usage is TRBJ2-7; 7 nucleotides align to TRBD1. The TCR originated in a woman older than 75 in good health. Sequencing was performed on blood. The CDR3 region has the DNA TGCGCCAGCAGCTCCGGACAGGCCTACGAGGAGTACTTC. Its protein product is CASSSGQAYEEYF.